This T cell receptor beta chain was retrieved from a study of shared clonotypes between healthy human individuals. This table comes from immunoSEQ multiplex PCR, and its TCRdb copy is limited to in-frame clones, with some not included. The sample holds fewer than 1.8 million clones, approximately 98.5% seen once. This clone was seen only once. CDR1 MNHNS and CDR2 SASEGT come from the germline V gene. The V gene lost 4 bases and the J gene lost 14 bases, with 18 bases spanning the gap. The CDR3 is 13 amino acids. The TCR originated in a man aged 25-40 years in good health. V and J are TRBV6-1 and TRBJ1-5, with a possible D match to TRBD1 (5 bases). The sequencing sample was made of naive CD4+ T cells sorted from blood. Sample subset: CD45RA+ positively selected. The CDR3 loop is CASSASGLPTEHF. In DNA, the CDR3 is TGTGCCAGCAGTGCTTCGGGACTCCCCACCGAGCATTTT.